Following are 31 T cell receptor beta chains from one sample sequenced in a study of shared clonotypes between healthy human individuals. Clones were read by immunoSEQ multiplex PCR, and TCRdb kept only the in-frame ones, dropping some. The table shows about 1.1 million clones, with approximately 75% occurring only once. The specimen sequenced was memory CD4+ T cells from PBMCs. Subset of the sample: CD45RA-negative fraction. The source is a man younger than 30 in good health. Some clones in this sample may be carry-over from other donors' samples.

The chain uses TRBV18 and TRBJ1-3; D is ambiguous. With 6 bases removed from V and 2 bases from J, the gap between germline ends came to 17 bases. The germline V gene encodes CDR1 KGHSH and CDR2 LQKENI. The CDR3 runs 16 residues. In DNA, the CDR3 is TGTGCCAGCTCCGGAGACACTCCGAACACTGGAAACACCATATATTTT. The encoded protein is CASSGDTPNTGNTIYF.

Only a few counts were recorded for this clone. As DNA, the CDR3 is TGTGCCAGCAGTTATACGGATAGCAATCAGCCCCAGCATTTT. Translation gives CASSYTDSNQPQHF. This chain links TRBV2 with TRBJ1-5; D ambiguous. This CDR3 has 14 amino acids. The V gene's germline CDR1 is SNHLY and CDR2 FYNNEI. V was trimmed by 5 bases and J by 0 bases, leaving 8 bases between them.

This clone occurred a few times. This specimen includes other DNA sequences encoding the same CDR3. The V and J genes are TRBV7-2 and TRBJ2-1; 9 nucleotides line up with TRBD2. V lost 1 base to trimming and J lost 4 bases; unmatched junction nucleotides: 2. The germline CDR1 and CDR2 sequences are SGHTA and FQGNSA. The length of the CDR3 is 15 residues. In DNA, the CDR3 is TGTGCCAGCAGCTTAGGCGGGAGGGATTACAATGAGCAGTTCTTC. Translated: CASSLGGRDYNEQFF.

DNA of the CDR3: TGCGCCAGCAGCTTGGAGGGTAGCGGGATAGCCAAAAACATTCAGTACTTC. This encodes CASSLEGSGIAKNIQYF. The rearrangement uses TRBV5-1 and TRBJ2-4; 8 positions agree with TRBD2. V shed 0 bases and J 0 bases; nucleotides not matched to a gene: 5. There are 17 residues in the CDR3. Germline V gene sequence: CDR1 SGHRS, CDR2 YFSETQ.

J is TRBJ1-4 and V is TRBV28; possibly TRBD1 for D (6 bases). V was pared by 4 bases and J by 1 base, with 10 bases between. The germline gives CDR1 MDHEN, CDR2 SYDVKM. The CDR3 covers 15 residues. The CDR3 is CASSSYRVTNEKLFF. CDR3 DNA sequence: TGTGCCAGCAGTTCCTACAGGGTAACTAATGAAAAACTGTTTTTT.

V usage is TRBV30 and J usage is TRBJ2-5, with D tentatively TRBD2 (5 bases). Germline CDR1 is GTSNPN and CDR2 is SVGIG (reference sequence). V shed 8 bases and J shed 7 bases, with 20 bases lying between them. CDR3 length: 13 residues. In nucleotides, the CDR3 is TGTGCCGGCAGCGTCGGGATCACTGGGACCCAGTACTTC. Translating it yields CAGSVGITGTQYF.

The chain employs TRBV10-1 and TRBJ2-3; 11 bases align to TRBD1. Germline lookup yields CDR1 WNHNN and CDR2 SYGVQD (reference sequence). After removal of 5 bases from V and 4 bases from J, the junction contained 5 bases not matched to a gene. The CDR3 length is 15 residues. In nucleotides, the CDR3 is TGCGCCAGCAGTAACCCGGGACAGGGGGCAGATACGCAGTATTTT. Its translation: CASSNPGQGADTQYF.

This clone came up a few times. This may arise from a read error, as a much more abundant clone is one base away. The chain employs TRBV7-3 and TRBJ1-1; D gene unclear. CDR3 size: 13 residues. V dropped 2 bases and J dropped 1 base, with 5 bases sitting between them. CDR1 is SGHTA and CDR2 is FQGTGA in the germline V gene. The CDR3 protein is CASSLAGNTEAFF. CDR3 nucleotide sequence: TGTGCCAGCAGCTTAGCAGGGAACACTGAAGCTTTCTTT.

This clone appeared once. This chain uses TRBV2 with TRBJ2-3; D gene unclear. The CDR3 has 14 amino acids. The germline CDR1 and CDR2 sequences are SNHLY and FYNNEI. The V and J ends lost 6 bases and 1 base respectively, with 11 bases between them. As DNA, the CDR3 is TGTGCCAGCAGCGTACGTTTGGGCACAGATACGCAGTATTTT. Its translation: CASSVRLGTDTQYF.

In this sample, this clone turned up a few times. The chain employs TRBV6-1 and TRBJ1-2, with D perhaps TRBD1 (6 bases). The CDR3 consists of 16 residues. The germline V gene encodes CDR1 MNHNS and CDR2 SASEGT. Trimming cost V 0 bases and J 4 bases, with 15 bases left between them. The CDR3 sequence is CASSEALSQGSYGYTF. In nucleotides, the CDR3 is TGTGCCAGCAGTGAAGCGCTTTCTCAGGGGTCCTATGGCTACACCTTC.

This sequence joins TRBV4-2 and TRBJ1-2; tentatively, D is TRBD1 (6 bases). V was clipped by 1 base and J by 8 bases, with 14 bases between them. The length of the CDR3 is 14 residues. Germline V gene lookup returns CDR1 LGHNA and CDR2 YNFKEQ. As DNA, the CDR3 is TGTGCCAGCAGCCAAGGCAGGGGAGACGGCGGCTACACCTTC. This codes for CASSQGRGDGGYTF.

This clone appeared a few times. The chain has TRBV18 and TRBJ2-7; 9 positions match TRBD1. Germline V gene data show CDR1 as KGHSH and CDR2 as LQKENI. J was trimmed by 4 bases and V by 6 bases; bases with no gene match: 10. This CDR3 is built from 15 residues. CDR3 nucleotides: TGTGCCAGCTCTCTTAGCAACGGACAGGGGTACGAGCAGTACTTC. Protein product: CASSLSNGQGYEQYF.

The gene calls are TRBV7-9 and TRBJ2-7; D remains ambiguous. CDR1 and CDR2 (germline): SEHNR, FQNEAQ (reference sequence). V lost 4 bases, J lost 6 bases, and 19 bases lay in between. The CDR3 is 15 residues long. CDR3 sequence: CASSSSHGFEGEQYF. CDR3 coding DNA: TGTGCCAGCAGCTCTTCCCACGGATTTGAAGGCGAGCAGTACTTC.

The chain links TRBV27 to TRBJ1-5, with TRBD1 matching 7 bases. The trim removed 10 bases at V and 6 bases at J, leaving 9 bases unmatched. CDR1 is MNHEY and CDR2 is SMNVEV in the germline V gene (reference sequence). The length of the CDR3 is 13 residues. The CDR3 loop reads CATSTGSGQPQHF. The CDR3 bases are TGTGCCACCTCGACAGGGAGTGGTCAGCCCCAGCATTTT.

The chain employs TRBV6-5 and TRBJ2-7, with D unclear. This CDR3 region has 15 residues. V lost 2 bases to trimming and J lost 0 bases, with 11 bases between them. Germline V gives CDR1 MNHEY, CDR2 SVGAGI. This chain's CDR3 is CASSYPRRFSYEQYF. The CDR3 nucleotides are TGTGCCAGCAGTTACCCCAGACGGTTCTCCTACGAGCAGTACTTC.

In regard to this clone: This may be a read error, as it is one base from a much larger clone. This sample also contains other DNA sequences that code for the same CDR3. This chain links TRBV7-2 with TRBJ1-2, with 9 bases matching TRBD1. The CDR3 covers 14 residues. Germline V gives CDR1 SGHTA, CDR2 FQGNSA. The V and J ends lost 5 bases and 2 bases, in that order; junction bases with no gene match: 3. The CDR3 sequence: CASSPDRGNYGYTF. The CDR3 DNA follows: TGTGCCAGCAGCCCAGACAGGGGGAACTATGGCTACACCTTC.

In regard to this clone: This sample also contains other DNA sequences that code for the same CDR3. The chain is built from TRBV28 and TRBJ2-7, with D uncertain. Germline V CDR1 and CDR2: MDHEN, SYDVKM. The CDR3 loop spans 13 amino acids. V lost 5 bases, J lost 3 bases, and 11 bases lay in between. CDR3 loop: CASSLAGRYEQYF. The CDR3 DNA sequence: TGTGCCAGCAGTCTCGCAGGCCGCTACGAGCAGTACTTC.

The rearrangement joins TRBV2 to TRBJ1-2; a possible D gene is TRBD1 (5 bases). Germline-derived CDR1 and CDR2 are SNHLY and FYNNEI. Trimming pared 5 bases from V and 8 bases from J, leaving 18 bases between. The CDR3 contains 14 residues. In nucleotides, the CDR3 is TGTGCCAGCAGTTATACGACAGCCCAGGCGGGCTACACCTTC. It translates to CASSYTTAQAGYTF.

V is TRBV5-1 and J is TRBJ1-1; the D gene is possibly TRBD1 (6 bases). CDR1 is SGHRS and CDR2 is YFSETQ in the germline V gene. V lost 7 bases and J 0 bases, leaving 16 bases between the germline ends. This CDR3 is built from 15 residues. The CDR3 DNA reads TGCGCCAGCCACCCGACAGGACACATGAACACTGAAGCTTTCTTT. Translating gives CASHPTGHMNTEAFF.

The genes are TRBV18 and TRBJ1-2, with D possibly matching TRBD1 (6 bases). This CDR3 is built from 13 residues. Germline V gene lookup returns CDR1 KGHSH and CDR2 LQKENI. Trimming stripped 3 bases from V and 9 bases from J, with 14 bases between. The CDR3 here is CASSPDRIGSYTF. The DNA for the CDR3 is TGTGCCAGCTCACCTGACAGGATAGGGAGCTACACCTTC.

The V gene is TRBV5-1, the J gene TRBJ2-2; a possible D gene is TRBD1 (6 bases). The CDR3 covers 13 residues. Germline values: CDR1 SGHRS, CDR2 YFSETQ. The germline V and J ends were trimmed by 7 bases and 6 bases, with 13 bases remaining between them. DNA of the CDR3: TGCGCCAGCCACAGGGACGGTTCCGGGGAGCTGTTTTTT. This sequence encodes CASHRDGSGELFF.

The chain employs TRBV7-2 and TRBJ1-4; D not resolved. This CDR3 is built from 13 residues. V shed 5 bases and J shed 7 bases, with 11 bases lying between them. Germline values: CDR1 SGHTA, CDR2 FQGNSA. The CDR3 nucleotides are TGTGCCAGCAGCCCCTCTTCGGCTGAAAAACTGTTTTTT. This codes for CASSPSSAEKLFF.

This clone turned up a few times. This chain joins TRBV7-2 and TRBJ2-5, with TRBD1 matching 8 bases. Germline V gene lookup returns CDR1 SGHTA and CDR2 FQGNSA. V was clipped by 3 bases and J by 4 bases; unmatched bases: 10. The CDR3 totals 16 residues. The CDR3 sequence: CASSLNPGGAGETQYF. CDR3 coding DNA: TGTGCCAGCAGCTTGAACCCAGGGGGCGCAGGAGAGACCCAGTACTTC.

This clone was counted between two and nine times. The gene calls are TRBV10-1 and TRBJ2-1, with 8 nucleotides matching TRBD2. The trim removed 2 bases at V and 3 bases at J, leaving 6 bases unmatched. The CDR3 is 16 amino acids. The V gene's germline CDR1 is WNHNN and CDR2 SYGVQD (reference sequence). The CDR3 nucleotides are TGCGCCAGCAGTGAGATAGCGGGGCTCTACTACAATGAGCAGTTCTTC. It encodes CASSEIAGLYYNEQFF.

The CDR3 nucleotides read TGTGCCAGTAAGGTGGCTAGCGGGAGTGAGACCCAGTACTTC. It codes for CASKVASGSETQYF. The J gene is TRBJ2-5, the V gene TRBV19, with 10 bases that match TRBD2. J was trimmed by 5 bases and V by 7 bases; bases with no gene match: 7. This CDR3 has 14 amino acids. Germline lookup yields CDR1 LNHDA and CDR2 SQIVND (reference sequence).

A few counts support this clone. Written as DNA, the CDR3 is TGTGCCAGCAGTTCCCTAGCGGGCCGGAGCGATGAGCAGTTCTTC. It yields the protein CASSSLAGRSDEQFF. The chain couples TRBV6-5 to TRBJ2-1, with 8 positions matching TRBD2. CDR1 and CDR2 (germline): MNHEY, SVGAGI. The CDR3 is made up of 15 amino acids. With 4 bases clipped from V and 8 bases from J, the junction kept 10 bases outside the gene matches.

The chain employs TRBV27 and TRBJ2-7; D remains unclear. The V gene lost 4 bases and the J gene lost 2 bases, with 9 bases spanning the gap. Germline V lookup: CDR1 MNHEY, CDR2 SMNVEV (reference sequence). This CDR3 region has 13 residues. The CDR3 loop reads CASSSLGTYEQYF. CDR3 DNA: TGTGCCAGCAGTTCTCTGGGAACCTACGAGCAGTACTTC.

The chain uses TRBV27 and TRBJ1-5; D may be TRBD1 (5 bases). In germline, CDR1 is MNHEY, CDR2 SMNVEV (reference sequence). This CDR3 spans 16 amino acids. Trimming left V 0 bases short and J 2 bases short, with 11 bases between. The CDR3 DNA reads TGTGCCAGCAGTTTATCTTCCTTAGGGGGCAATCAGCCCCAGCATTTT. Its translation: CASSLSSLGGNQPQHF.

The chain employs TRBV21-1 and TRBJ2-3. TRBV21-1 is reported as a pseudogene. The CDR3 extends over 17 amino acids. The CDR3 DNA sequence: TGTGCCAGCAGACCCACCCCTCCGGAAAACTTCACAGATACGCAGTATTTT. Its protein product is CASRPTPPENFTDTQYF.

The chain uses TRBV7-6 and TRBJ2-3; no definite D call. From germline, CDR1 is SGHVS and CDR2 FNYEAQ. This CDR3 is 15 amino acids long. Trimming took off 1 base at V and 3 bases at J, with 11 bases between the two ends. This CDR3 is CASSLEDRGTDTQYF. Written as DNA, the CDR3 is TGTGCCAGCAGCTTAGAGGACCGAGGAACAGATACGCAGTATTTT.

This chain links TRBV29-1 with TRBJ2-3; 7 bases fit TRBD1. After removal of 6 bases from V and 4 bases from J, the junction contained 16 bases not matched to a gene. This CDR3 spans 16 amino acids. The V gene's germline CDR1 is SQVTM and CDR2 ANQGSEA. CDR3: CSVSQSYRGGSDTQYF. CDR3 coding DNA: TGCAGCGTCTCACAGTCCTACAGGGGCGGATCAGATACGCAGTATTTT.